Following are 22 T cell receptor beta chains from one sample sequenced in a study of shared clonotypes between healthy human individuals (dated by TCRdb to 2020 to 2021). Preparation of the library involved the immunoSEQ multiplex PCR assay. What TCRdb holds here is the immuneACCESS table cut down to in-frame rearrangements. Part of the clones is not present; checked against another copy, under half of the missing clones reflect an unresolved V gene, and the others are unexplained. The sample table holds 2,100,000 or so clones, of which approximately 95% were seen once. The ten largest make up 0.13% of the sample. The material sequenced was naive CD4+ T cells sorted from blood. Sample cell subset or site, as interpreted from the label and publication: CD45RA+ positively selected. The receptors come from a man younger than 35 in good health.

J is TRBJ2-7 and V is TRBV19, with D maybe TRBD1 (6 bases). V lost 0 bases, J lost 3 bases, and 15 bases lay in between. The germline V gene encodes CDR1 LNHDA and CDR2 SQIVND (reference sequence). The CDR3 has 16 residues. Here the CDR3 DNA reads TGTGCCAGTAGTATAGATTCGTACAGGGCGATCTACGAGCAGTACTTC. As protein: CASSIDSYRAIYEQYF.

The chain carries TRBV11-2 and TRBJ2-5; no definite D call. The J call could be wrong; TRBJ2-7 is a better fit for the DNA end. Germline V gives CDR1 SGHAT, CDR2 FQNNGV. The CDR3 loop spans 14 amino acids. CDR3 residues: CASSLDQETYEQYF. CDR3 sequence (DNA): TGTGCCAGCAGCTTAGATCAGGAGACCTACGAGCAGTACTTC.

The V gene is TRBV18, the J gene TRBJ1-1; D possibly corresponds to TRBD1 (6 bases). V dropped 0 bases and J dropped 4 bases, with 12 bases sitting between them. There are 15 residues in the CDR3. CDR1 is KGHSH and CDR2 is LQKENI in the germline V gene. DNA of the CDR3: TGTGCCAGCTCACCACCTGGGGGGCTGGGCACTGAAGCTTTCTTT. Residues: CASSPPGGLGTEAFF. Drawing the rest from reference TRBV18 and TRBJ1-1, the complete variable domain is NAGVMQNPRHLVRRRGQEARLRCSPMKGHSHVYWYRQLPEEGLKFMVYLQKENIIDESGMPKERFSAEFPKEGPSILRIQQVVRGDSAAYFCASSPPGGLGTEAFFGQGTRLTVV.

The chain combines TRBV6-6 with TRBJ1-5; maybe TRBD1 (5 bases). In germline, CDR1 is MNHNY, CDR2 SVGAGI (reference sequence). V shed 4 bases and J shed 2 bases, with 15 bases lying between them. The CDR3 covers 16 residues. The CDR3 reads CASSSTVSGGNQPQHF. The CDR3 bases are TGTGCCAGCAGTTCGACAGTTTCCGGTGGCAATCAGCCCCAGCATTTT.

This sequence joins TRBV28 and TRBJ1-2, with D possibly being TRBD1 (5 bases). The CDR3 spans 14 residues. Germline assignment: CDR1 MDHEN and CDR2 SYDVKM. Trimming pared 0 bases from V and 2 bases from J, leaving 7 bases between. The DNA of the CDR3 is TGTGCCAGCAGTTTATGGACAGCCAACTATGGCTACACCTTC. Translation gives CASSLWTANYGYTF.

To note about this clone: Germline is not matched at one junction end, which may reflect a read error. The same CDR3 can be traced to other DNA sequences in this sample. The chain recombines TRBV6-5 with TRBJ2-7, with D unresolved. Germline V CDR1 and CDR2: MNHEY, SVGAGI. This CDR3 has 11 amino acids. CDR3 sequence: CASSYSFEQYF. DNA for the CDR3: TGTGCCAGCAGTTACTCCTTCGAGCAGTACTTC.

Of note for this clone: Different DNA sequences within this sample yield the same CDR3. This sequence joins TRBV30 and TRBJ2-2, with D perhaps TRBD1 (5 bases). The germline V gene encodes CDR1 GTSNPN and CDR2 SVGIG (reference sequence). This CDR3 is 12 amino acids long. Trimming cost V 0 bases and J 8 bases, with 7 bases left between them. CDR3 in amino acids: CAWSVGVGELFF. CDR3 sequence (DNA): TGTGCCTGGAGTGTAGGGGTTGGGGAGCTGTTTTTT.

Points on this clone: The sample has other DNA sequences that encode this CDR3 too. This chain joins TRBV6-6 and TRBJ2-5; 11 bases fit TRBD1. J lost 4 bases, V lost 0 bases, and 1 base had no gene match. The CDR3 runs 15 residues. Germline CDR1 and CDR2: MNHNY and SVGAGI (reference sequence). The chain's CDR3 is CASSYSGTGGETQYF. The CDR3 nucleotides read TGTGCCAGCAGTTACTCGGGGACAGGGGGAGAGACCCAGTACTTC.

A note on this clone: At the DNA level, this CDR3 is encoded by other sequences in the same sample as well. The genes are TRBV30 and TRBJ1-6; the D gene is possibly TRBD1 (6 bases). The ends were cut back, 1 base at V and 6 bases at J, with 7 bases in the middle. The germline gives CDR1 GTSNPN, CDR2 SVGIG (reference sequence). There are 13 residues in the CDR3. CDR3 sequence reads: CAWSEGGNSPLHF. The CDR3 bases are TGTGCCTGGAGTGAGGGGGGTAATTCACCCCTCCACTTT.

In regard to this clone: Other DNA variants within this sample encode the same CDR3. V gene TRBV5-4 combines with J gene TRBJ1-5, with D tentatively TRBD1 (5 bases). This CDR3 comprises 15 residues. Germline V gene sequence: CDR1 SGHNT, CDR2 YYREEE (reference sequence). Between the trimmed V and J ends, which lost 0 bases and 2 bases, there was a span of 9 bases. CDR3 region: CASSLGGAGNQPQHF. DNA for the CDR3: TGTGCCAGCAGCTTGGGAGGGGCGGGCAATCAGCCCCAGCATTTT.

The rearrangement uses TRBV30 and TRBJ2-7; D assignment may be TRBD1 or TRBD2 (5 bases each). Trimming took off 1 base at V and 3 bases at J, with 16 bases between the two ends. The CDR3 covers 15 residues. Germline lookup yields CDR1 GTSNPN and CDR2 SVGIG (reference sequence). CDR3 sequence: CAWSAGLGVIYEQYF. The CDR3 bases are TGTGCCTGGAGTGCCGGCCTGGGGGTGATCTACGAGCAGTACTTC.

The rearrangement links TRBV10-2 to TRBJ2-1, with a possible D match to TRBD1 (5 bases). The CDR3 contains 13 residues. The germline V gene has CDR1 WSHSY and CDR2 SAAADI. V dropped 4 bases and J dropped 4 bases, with 8 bases sitting between them. Here the CDR3 reads CASSGKGYNEQFF. The CDR3 nucleotides are TGCGCCAGCAGTGGGAAGGGGTACAATGAGCAGTTCTTC.

This clone was observed once. The V call is TRBV9, the J call TRBJ2-7; TRBD1 might be the D (6 bases). V was cut by 2 bases and J by 4 bases, with 13 bases left in between. The CDR3 totals 14 residues. The V gene's germline CDR1 is SGDLS and CDR2 YYNGEE. CDR3 DNA sequence: TGTGCCAGCAGCGTGGAGGCAGGGGAGTACGAGCAGTACTTC. This sequence encodes CASSVEAGEYEQYF.

V and J are TRBV28 and TRBJ2-1; D remains ambiguous. This CDR3 is built from 14 residues. Trimming removed 5 bases at V and 13 bases at J, with 21 bases between. Per the germline V gene, CDR1 is MDHEN and CDR2 is SYDVKM. CDR3 DNA sequence: TGTGCCAGCAGTGACCCAATGGTGAATTTAGTACAGTTCTTC. It yields the protein CASSDPMVNLVQFF.

This clone was counted a single time. Within the sample, other DNA sequences also encode this same CDR3. The DNA of the CDR3 is TGCGCCAGCAGAGGGACAGGATCCTACGAGCAGTACTTC. Translated, it gives CASRGTGSYEQYF. V is TRBV5-1 and J is TRBJ2-7; TRBD1 agrees at 8 bases. The junction had 2 bases not matched to a gene; V was cut back by 5 bases and J by 1 base. The CDR3 consists of 13 residues. The germline V gene encodes CDR1 SGHRS and CDR2 YFSETQ.

The chain has TRBV10-3 and TRBJ2-7; D unclear. Germline loops: CDR1 ENHRY, CDR2 SYGVKD. This CDR3 is 12 amino acids long. The V gene lost 0 bases and the J gene lost 4 bases, with 4 bases spanning the gap. In DNA form, the CDR3 reads TGTGCCATCAGTGAGTCTGAATACGAGCAGTACTTC. Translating it yields CAISESEYEQYF.

The chain uses TRBV6-5 and TRBJ2-5, with 8 bases that match TRBD1. Per germline, CDR1 MNHEY and CDR2 SVGAGI. This CDR3 has 13 residues. Germline trimming cut 6 bases from V and 5 bases from J; bases unmatched to any gene: 5. CDR3 coding DNA: TGTGCCAGCAGACGGACAGGGAGGGAGACCCAGTACTTC. Translation gives CASRRTGRETQYF.

The chain links TRBV10-3 to TRBJ1-3; 7 nucleotides agree with TRBD1. The germline V gene encodes CDR1 ENHRY and CDR2 SYGVKD. V was pared by 4 bases and J by 2 bases, with 8 bases of the junction left unmatched. CDR3 length: 16 residues. The CDR3 spells CAISVARGTAGNTIYF. CDR3 DNA sequence: TGTGCCATCAGTGTTGCCAGGGGGACTGCTGGAAACACCATATATTTT.

This clone was picked up one time. J is TRBJ2-6 and V is TRBV6-4, with D possibly TRBD1 on 6 matching bases. V gave up 6 bases and J gave up 3 bases, with 12 bases separating them. This CDR3 is 15 amino acids long. Per the germline V gene, CDR1 is MRHNA and CDR2 is SNTAGT. The CDR3 loop is CASSETGSGANVLTF. The CDR3 DNA sequence: TGTGCCAGCAGCGAAACAGGGAGTGGGGCCAACGTCCTGACTTTC.

The CDR3 sequence is CASSATSGRIETQYF. The DNA of the CDR3 is TGTGCCAGCAGTGCTACTAGCGGGAGGATAGAGACCCAGTACTTC. This chain uses TRBV6-1 with TRBJ2-5; TRBD2 matches at 12 bases. V was clipped by 4 bases and J by 4 bases; unmatched bases: 4. The germline V gene has CDR1 MNHNS and CDR2 SASEGT. The length of the CDR3 is 15 residues.

This rearrangement joins TRBV10-3 to TRBJ1-2; no definite D call. Trimming pared 3 bases from V and 4 bases from J, leaving 12 bases between. Germline V gene data show CDR1 as ENHRY and CDR2 as SYGVKD. The CDR3 covers 14 residues. The CDR3 loop is CAISESGPIYGYTF. The DNA of the CDR3 is TGTGCCATCAGTGAATCCGGGCCGATCTATGGCTACACCTTC.

This chain connects TRBV19 to TRBJ1-1, with 8 bases that match TRBD1. The germline gives CDR1 LNHDA, CDR2 SQIVND (reference sequence). This CDR3 comprises 13 residues. The V and J ends lost 5 bases and 6 bases, in that order; junction bases with no gene match: 5. The CDR3 region is CASSGQGGSEAFF. CDR3 in DNA: TGTGCCAGTAGTGGACAGGGAGGGTCTGAAGCTTTCTTT.